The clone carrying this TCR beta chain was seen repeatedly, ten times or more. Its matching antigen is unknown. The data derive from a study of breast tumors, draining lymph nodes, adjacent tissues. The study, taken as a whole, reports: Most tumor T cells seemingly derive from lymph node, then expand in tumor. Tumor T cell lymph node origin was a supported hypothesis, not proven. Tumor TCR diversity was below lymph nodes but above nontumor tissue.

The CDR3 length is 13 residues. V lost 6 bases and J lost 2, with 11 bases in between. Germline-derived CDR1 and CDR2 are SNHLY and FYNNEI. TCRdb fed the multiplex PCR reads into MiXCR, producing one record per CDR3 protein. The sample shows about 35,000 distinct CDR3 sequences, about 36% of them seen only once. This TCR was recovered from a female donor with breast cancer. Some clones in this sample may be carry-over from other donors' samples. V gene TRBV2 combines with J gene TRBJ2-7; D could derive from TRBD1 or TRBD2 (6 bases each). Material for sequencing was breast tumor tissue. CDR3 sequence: CASSEEGAYEQYF. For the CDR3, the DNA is TGTGCCAGCAGCGAGGAGGGGGCCTACGAGCAGTACTTC.